The clone carrying this T cell receptor beta chain has only a few counts. Its antigen is undetermined. These data are taken from a study of beta chain features in type 1 diabetes. General study findings and limits: Comparison showed that naive, central memory and Treg TCRB repertoires appeared more similar among patients than among healthy donors. Shortening that was moderate but significant affected the TCRB CDR3s of Type 1 diabetes patients in all four CD4+ subsets.

The isolated RNA, all of it, was reverse transcribed, so expressed TCRB transcripts were what got sequenced. Libraries were prepared by immunoSEQ multiplex PCR; TCRdb keeps only in-frame clonotypes and omits some of them. Of 500,000 to 650,000 clones listed, around 12% are singletons. Germline CDR1 and CDR2: GTSNPN and SVGIG (reference sequence). This CDR3 has 13 residues. The V end lost 1 base, the J end lost 4 bases, and 10 bases lay between the germline ends. Sequences were obtained from naive CD4+ T cells from blood. The receptor was derived from a man younger than 45 with type 1 diabetes. The V and J genes are TRBV30 and TRBJ1-2, with no clear D. The CDR3 region is CAWSGTGGYGYTF. In nucleotides, the CDR3 is TGTGCCTGGAGTGGCACCGGCGGCTATGGCTACACCTTC.